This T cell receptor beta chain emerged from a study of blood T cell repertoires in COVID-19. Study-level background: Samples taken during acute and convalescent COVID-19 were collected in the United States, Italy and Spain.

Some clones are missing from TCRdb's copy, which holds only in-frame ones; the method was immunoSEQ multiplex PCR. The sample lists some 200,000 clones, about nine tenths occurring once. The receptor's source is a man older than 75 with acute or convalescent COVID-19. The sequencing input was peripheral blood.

DNA for the CDR3: TGCGCCAGCAGCTTGGACAGTGGGCCTGGAAACACCATATATTTT. Translating it yields CASSLDSGPGNTIYF. The genes are TRBV5-1 and TRBJ1-3; D gene ambiguous. The germline V and J ends were trimmed by 0 bases and 2 bases, with 9 bases remaining between them. This CDR3 is built from 15 residues. The germline gives CDR1 SGHRS, CDR2 YFSETQ.